This is a list of T cell receptor beta chains from one sample in a study of T cells in narcolepsy. The data were produced by immunoSEQ multiplex PCR, yet TCRdb's version contains in-frame clones alone and is incomplete. This table has 25,000 to 35,000 clones, roughly 88% appearing once. Sequencing input: CD45RA- memory CD4+ T cells from PBMCs. The receptors come from a human donor with narcolepsy. CDR3s include the opening cysteine and the closing phenylalanine or tryptophan. A D gene is named only where the DNA matches it firmly. Where a row states a size, it is once, few, many or the class of an expanded clone; other rows omit it.

v_gene	len	abundance	d_gene	j_gene	CDR3nt	CDR3aa
TRBV6-5	15	-	TRBD2	TRBJ2-1	TGTGCCAGCATTATAGGACTAGCGGGGTACAATGAGCAGTTCTTC	CASIIGLAGYNEQFF
TRBV2	15	-	-	TRBJ2-1	TGTGCCAGCAGTGTCGGGCCGAGCTCCTACAATGAGCAGTTCTTC	CASSVGPSSYNEQFF
TRBV19	15	-	-	TRBJ1-5	TGTGCCAGTAGTATATGGGGCAGTAAGGATCAGCCCCAGCATTTT	CASSIWGSKDQPQHF
TRBV30	13	-	TRBD1	TRBJ1-3	TGTGCCCGGACAGGGGACTCTGGAAACACCATATATTTT	CARTGDSGNTIYF
TRBV30	13	-	-	TRBJ2-5	TGTGCCTGGAGTGTACTTGGGAGGGAGACCCAGTACTTC	CAWSVLGRETQYF
TRBV19	16	once	TRBD1	TRBJ1-3	TGTGCCAGTAGTTCGGGACAGCTATTCTCTGGAAACACCATATATTTT	CASSSGQLFSGNTIYF
TRBV7-6	13	-	-	TRBJ1-1	TGTGCCAGCAGCCCCGGCGGGAACACTGAAGCTTTCTTT	CASSPGGNTEAFF
TRBV10-3	12	-	-	TRBJ2-1	TGTGCCATCAAAGATCTCCTCGGAGAGCAGTTCTTC	CAIKDLLGEQFF
TRBV5-1	15	-	TRBD2	TRBJ2-1	TGCGCCAGCAGCTTGGGGACTAGCATCGGAAAAGAGCAGTTCTTC	CASSLGTSIGKEQFF
TRBV5-1	15	-	TRBD2	TRBJ2-7	TGCGCCAGCAGCTTGGAAGGGAGGGGTGGTTACGAGCAGTACTTC	CASSLEGRGGYEQYF
TRBV30	12	once	-	TRBJ1-2	TGTGCCTGGAGCTCGGCAGTATATGGCTACACCTTC	CAWSSAVYGYTF
TRBV6-1	14	-	-	TRBJ1-1	TGTGCCAGCAGTTCCCCGGGGTGGGAGGCTGAAGCTTTCTTT	CASSSPGWEAEAFF
TRBV7-2	14	few	-	TRBJ1-6	TGTGCCAGCAGCTTAGAAGGGGACGGGTCACCCCTCCACTTT	CASSLEGDGSPLHF
TRBV11-3	15	-	TRBD2	TRBJ2-3	TGTGCCAGCAGCTTAGGGCTAGCGGGAGCAGATACGCAGTATTTT	CASSLGLAGADTQYF
TRBV11-3	17	-	TRBD2	TRBJ2-3	TGTGCCAGCAGCCCCGGGGAGCGGGGGGCCGGGACAGATACGCAGTATTTT	CASSPGERGAGTDTQYF
TRBV7-2	13	few	-	TRBJ1-3	TGTGCCAGCAGCCTGACCACTGGAAACACCATATATTTT	CASSLTTGNTIYF
TRBV19	12	-	-	TRBJ1-2	TGTGCCAGTAGTAATACCTACTATGGCTACACCTTC	CASSNTYYGYTF
TRBV5-5	16	-	TRBD1	TRBJ2-5	TGTGCCAGCAGCATAGGTGGGACAGGTCCACAAGAGACCCAGTACTTC	CASSIGGTGPQETQYF
TRBV6-5	15	few	-	TRBJ1-3	TGTGCCAGCAGTTACGCGCTGAGCTCTGGAAACACCATATATTTT	CASSYALSSGNTIYF
TRBV4-1	14	few	TRBD2	TRBJ2-7	TGCGCCAGCAGCCCGCGGGGGGCCGCCTACGAGCAGTACTTC	CASSPRGAAYEQYF
TRBV4-2	20	-	TRBD2	TRBJ2-3	TGTGCCAGCAGCCGAGAGGTTGCTAGCGGGGGCAATATTAACACAGATACGCAGTATTTT	CASSREVASGGNINTDTQYF
TRBV6-5	15	-	TRBD1	TRBJ2-7	TGTGCCAGCAGTTCCGGGGACAGGGGAGGCTACGAGCAGTACTTC	CASSSGDRGGYEQYF
TRBV7-9	13	-	-	TRBJ2-5	TGTGCCAGCAGCCTATCACCAGAGGGGACCCAGTACTTC	CASSLSPEGTQYF
TRBV7-8	13	-	-	TRBJ2-7	TGTGCCAGCACTATAGGGGGGGCCTACGAGCAGTACTTC	CASTIGGAYEQYF
TRBV19	15	-	-	TRBJ2-1	TGTGCCAGTAGTACCCAGGGGGGGTACTACAATGAGCAGTTCTTC	CASSTQGGYYNEQFF
TRBV6-5	14	-	-	TRBJ1-5	TGTGCCAGCACCAAAGGGGCGGGAAATCAGCCCCAGCATTTT	CASTKGAGNQPQHF
TRBV5-1	15	-	TRBD2	TRBJ2-7	TGCGCCAGCAGCCGACTAGCGGGGGGGATCCACGAGCAGTACTTC	CASSRLAGGIHEQYF
TRBV2	13	-	-	TRBJ2-2	TGTGCCAGCAGTTGGGCAAACACCGGGGAGCTGTTTTTT	CASSWANTGELFF
TRBV28	14	-	-	TRBJ1-4	TGTGCCAGCACCCCCTCAACAACTAATGAAAAACTGTTTTTT	CASTPSTTNEKLFF
TRBV28	20	-	TRBD2	TRBJ2-5	TGTGCCAGCAGCCTCACCCGAATAAACGCACAAATAGCGGGGGGTGGGGCCCAGTACTTC	CASSLTRINAQIAGGGAQYF
TRBV11-2	11	-	-	TRBJ1-1	TGTGCCAGCAGCTTAGGGGGGTTAGCTTTCTTT	CASSLGGLAFF
TRBV5-4	13	-	-	TRBJ2-5	TGTGCCAGCAGCATAGGGACGGAAGAGACCCAGTACTTC	CASSIGTEETQYF
TRBV20-1	10	-	-	TRBJ2-1	TGCAGTGCGTGGGGGGATGAGCAGTTCTTC	CSAWGDEQFF
TRBV10-3	17	-	TRBD1	TRBJ1-1	TGTGCCATCAACAGACAGGGAGGGGTTAGGGTGAACACTGAAGCTTTCTTT	CAINRQGGVRVNTEAFF
TRBV7-9	16	once	TRBD1	TRBJ2-1	TGTGCCAGCAGCTCCGGCAGGACAGGGGGTTACAATGAGCAGTTCTTC	CASSSGRTGGYNEQFF
TRBV27	14	-	-	TRBJ1-2	TGTGCCAGCAGCCCGTCTTGGGGGGGAAACGGCTACACCTTC	CASSPSWGGNGYTF
TRBV7-9	13	few	-	TRBJ1-5	TGTGCCAGCGCAGCAGGTAATCATCAGCCCCAGCATTTT	CASAAGNHQPQHF
TRBV29-1	14	-	-	TRBJ2-3	TGCAGCTCGACAGCAGTTGTCGGCACAGATACGCAGTATTTT	CSSTAVVGTDTQYF
TRBV21-1	17	-	-	TRBJ1-3	TGTGCCAGCACCAAAAGCCTACAGGGTGACTCTGGAAACACCATATATTTT	CASTKSLQGDSGNTIYF
TRBV4-3	18	-	TRBD1	TRBJ2-6	TGCGCCAGCAGCCTCCTGGGACAGCGACTCTCTGGGGCCAACGTCCTGACTTTC	CASSLLGQRLSGANVLTF
TRBV6-5	14	-	TRBD1	TRBJ1-5	TGTGCCAGCAGTACAGGGGCGGGCAATCAGCCCCAGCATTTT	CASSTGAGNQPQHF
TRBV4-3	16	-	TRBD1	TRBJ1-1	TGCGCCAGCAGCCAAGCCGCCACAGGGGGGAATGCTGAAGCTTTCTTT	CASSQAATGGNAEAFF
TRBV9	13	-	-	TRBJ2-3	TGTGCCAGCAGCGCCCAAAATGATTATACGCAGTATTTT	CASSAQNDYTQYF
TRBV5-1	19	-	-	TRBJ2-1	TGCGCCAGCAGCTTTTTCTCTAGGGAAGAATCGGGTCAGTACAATGAGCAGTTCTTC	CASSFFSREESGQYNEQFF
TRBV29-1	14	-	-	TRBJ2-3	TGCAGCGTCGATGCTACGGGGCGGACAGATACGCAGTATTTT	CSVDATGRTDTQYF
TRBV5-1	16	-	-	TRBJ2-1	TGCGCCAGCAGCTTGGTCGGGGGGCGCTCCTACAATGAGCAGTTCTTC	CASSLVGGRSYNEQFF
TRBV6-5	15	once	TRBD1	TRBJ2-7	TGTGCCAGCAGTGACTTAAGGACAGGATCCTACGAGCAGTACTTC	CASSDLRTGSYEQYF
TRBV28	13	-	TRBD1	TRBJ1-2	TGTGCCAGCAAGACAGGGACCGACTATGGCTACACCTTC	CASKTGTDYGYTF
TRBV5-1	16	-	-	TRBJ2-2	TGCGCCAGCAGCTCAGGCTGGGGACCCTCTGACGGGGAGCTGTTTTTT	CASSSGWGPSDGELFF
TRBV2	12	few	-	TRBJ2-2	TGTGCCAGCAGCGGGGACACCGGGGAGCTGTTTTTT	CASSGDTGELFF
TRBV6-5	14	-	-	TRBJ1-4	TGTGCCAGCAGTTTGGACAGTCTTAATGAAAAACTGTTTTTT	CASSLDSLNEKLFF
TRBV10-3	14	once	TRBD2	TRBJ2-7	TGTGCCATCTGGGACGGGCTAGCGGGCTACGAGCAGTACTTC	CAIWDGLAGYEQYF
TRBV28	15	-	-	TRBJ1-4	TGTGCCAGCAGTTTATGGCAGGGCGGGTATGAAAAACTGTTTTTT	CASSLWQGGYEKLFF
TRBV10-3	16	-	TRBD1	TRBJ2-1	TGTGCCATCAGGACCTCCGGGACAGCTAACGACAATGAGCAGTTCTTC	CAIRTSGTANDNEQFF